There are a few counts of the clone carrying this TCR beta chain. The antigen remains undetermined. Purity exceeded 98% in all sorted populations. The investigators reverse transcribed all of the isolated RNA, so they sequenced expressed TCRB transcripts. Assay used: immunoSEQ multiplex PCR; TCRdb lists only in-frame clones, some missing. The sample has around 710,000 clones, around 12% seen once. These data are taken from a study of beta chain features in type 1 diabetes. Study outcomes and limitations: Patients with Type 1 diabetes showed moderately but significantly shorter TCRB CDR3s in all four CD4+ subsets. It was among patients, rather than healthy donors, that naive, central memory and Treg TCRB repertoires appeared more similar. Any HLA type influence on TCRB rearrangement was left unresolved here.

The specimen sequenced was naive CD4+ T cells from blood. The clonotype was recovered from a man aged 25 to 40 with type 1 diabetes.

CDR3 sequence (DNA): TGTGCCAGTAGTCCTCTCGGGACTAGCGGGATCTCCTCCTACAATGAGCAGTTCTTC. This sequence encodes CASSPLGTSGISSYNEQFF. The rearrangement joins TRBV19 to TRBJ2-1; TRBD2 aligns across 13 bases. V shed 5 bases and J 0 bases; nucleotides not matched to a gene: 10. This CDR3 is built from 19 residues. CDR1 LNHDA and CDR2 SQIVND come from the germline V gene (reference sequence).